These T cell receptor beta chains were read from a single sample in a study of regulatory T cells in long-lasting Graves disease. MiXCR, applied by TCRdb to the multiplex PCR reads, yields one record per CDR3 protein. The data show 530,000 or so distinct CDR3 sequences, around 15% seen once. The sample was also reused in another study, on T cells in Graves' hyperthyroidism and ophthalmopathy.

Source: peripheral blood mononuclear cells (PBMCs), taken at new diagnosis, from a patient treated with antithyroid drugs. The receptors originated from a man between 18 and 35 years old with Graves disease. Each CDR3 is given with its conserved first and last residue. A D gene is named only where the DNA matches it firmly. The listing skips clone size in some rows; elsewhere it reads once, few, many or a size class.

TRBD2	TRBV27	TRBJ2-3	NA	CASWTLAGSDTQYF	TGTGCCAGCTGGACCCTAGCGGGGTCAGATACGCAGTATTTT
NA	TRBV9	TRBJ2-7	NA	CASSVDVDQPYEQYF	TGTGCCAGCAGCGTAGACGTGGATCAACCTTACGAGCAGTACTTC
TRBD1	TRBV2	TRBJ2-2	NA	CATDRGTGELFF	TGTGCCACCGACAGGGGGACCGGGGAGCTGTTTTTT
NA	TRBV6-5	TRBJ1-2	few	CASSYFTPGANYGYTF	TGTGCCAGCAGTTACTTTACTCCGGGGGCAAACTATGGCTACACCTTC
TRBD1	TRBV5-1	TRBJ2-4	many	CASRSGQGHAKNIQYF	TGCGCCAGCAGATCTGGACAGGGTCACGCCAAAAACATTCAGTACTTC
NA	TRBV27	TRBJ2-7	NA	CASSPLSRVGEQYF	TGTGCCAGCAGCCCGCTTTCTAGGGTTGGCGAGCAGTACTTC
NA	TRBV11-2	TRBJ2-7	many	CASSFNQHEQYF	TGTGCCAGCAGCTTTAATCAACACGAGCAGTACTTC
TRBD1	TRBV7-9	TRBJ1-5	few	CASSLEGGAWGQPQHF	TGTGCCAGCAGCTTAGAAGGGGGCGCATGGGGTCAGCCCCAGCATTTT
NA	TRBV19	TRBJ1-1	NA	CASSMDRPVAEAFF	TGTGCCAGTAGTATGGACCGTCCCGTTGCCGAAGCTTTCTTT
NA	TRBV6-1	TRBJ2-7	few	CASSHWDRSATSEQYF	TGTGCCAGCAGTCATTGGGACCGATCCGCCACGAGCGAGCAGTACTTC
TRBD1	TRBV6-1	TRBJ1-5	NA	CASSETGTGGQPQHF	TGTGCCAGCAGTGAGACCGGGACAGGGGGTCAGCCCCAGCATTTT
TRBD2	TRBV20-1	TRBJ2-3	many	CSAEGGSPGTDTQYF	TGCAGTGCCGAGGGAGGGAGTCCGGGAACAGATACGCAGTATTTT
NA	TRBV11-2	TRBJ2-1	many	CASSLVGRRYNEQFF	TGTGCCAGCAGCTTAGTCGGGAGACGATACAATGAGCAGTTCTTC
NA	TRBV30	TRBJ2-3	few	CAWSVRTLRTDTQYF	TGTGCCTGGAGTGTACGCACTCTACGCACAGATACGCAGTATTTT
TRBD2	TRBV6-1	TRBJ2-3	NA	CASSELGAGFTDTQYF	TGTGCCAGCAGTGAATTAGGAGCGGGATTCACAGATACGCAGTATTTT
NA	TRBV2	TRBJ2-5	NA	CASTVKETQYF	TGTGCCAGCACGGTGAAAGAGACCCAGTACTTC
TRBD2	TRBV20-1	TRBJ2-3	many	CGLTSGGGTDTQYF	TGCGGCCTGACTAGCGGGGGGGGCACAGATACGCAGTATTTT
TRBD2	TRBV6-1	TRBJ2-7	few	CASIVGTRLSYEQYF	TGTGCCAGCATTGTCGGGACTAGGCTATCCTACGAGCAGTACTTC
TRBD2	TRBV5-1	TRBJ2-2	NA	CASSLFPGLAGVRTGELFF	TGCGCCAGCAGCTTGTTTCCGGGACTAGCGGGAGTAAGGACCGGGGAGCTGTTTTTT
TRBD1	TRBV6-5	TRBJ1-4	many	CASSYRGREKLFF	TGTGCCAGCAGTTACAGGGGGCGTGAAAAACTGTTTTTT
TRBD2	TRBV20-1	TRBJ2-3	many	CSARAASGSLGTDTQYF	TGCAGTGCTAGGGCGGCTAGCGGGAGCCTCGGCACAGATACGCAGTATTTT
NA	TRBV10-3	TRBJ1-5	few	CAISEGRGRQPQHF	TGTGCCATCAGTGAGGGCAGGGGACGTCAGCCCCAGCATTTT
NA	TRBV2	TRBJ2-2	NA	CASSLGAALGELFF	TGTGCCAGCAGCCTGGGAGCGGCTCTCGGGGAGCTGTTTTTT
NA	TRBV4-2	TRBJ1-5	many	CASSQELGVRNQPQHF	TGTGCCAGCAGCCAAGAACTGGGAGTACGCAATCAGCCCCAGCATTTT
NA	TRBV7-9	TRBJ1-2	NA	CAIYNPGIPYGYTF	TGTGCCATCTATAATCCAGGAATACCCTATGGCTACACCTTC
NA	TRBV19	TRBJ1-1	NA	CASSIVWQPNTEAFF	TGTGCCAGTAGTATAGTGTGGCAGCCGAACACTGAAGCTTTCTTT
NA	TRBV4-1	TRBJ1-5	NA	CASSQPSGPQHF	TGCGCCAGCAGCCAGCCCTCGGGGCCCCAGCATTTT
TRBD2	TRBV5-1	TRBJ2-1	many	CASSLKTSGAYNEQFF	TGCGCCAGCAGCTTGAAGACTAGCGGGGCCTACAATGAGCAGTTCTTC
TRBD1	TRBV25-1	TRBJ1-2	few	CASSEPGQGSNYGYTF	TGTGCCAGCAGTGAGCCCGGACAGGGATCTAACTATGGCTACACCTTC
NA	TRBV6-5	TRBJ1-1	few	CASSYTARAAEAFF	TGTGCCAGCAGTTACACGGCCCGAGCGGCAGAAGCTTTCTTT
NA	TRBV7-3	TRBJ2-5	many	CASSPGHVETQYF	TGTGCCAGCAGCCCCGGACATGTAGAGACCCAGTACTTC
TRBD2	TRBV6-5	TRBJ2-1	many	CASSYPSGRANEQFF	TGTGCCAGCAGTTACCCATCCGGGAGGGCAAATGAGCAGTTCTTC
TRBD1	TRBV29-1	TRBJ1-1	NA	CNYHRGPNTEAFF	TGCAACTACCACAGGGGGCCGAACACTGAAGCTTTCTTT
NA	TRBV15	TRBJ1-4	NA	CATSIPGGSNEKLFF	TGTGCCACCAGCATTCCTGGGGGGTCTAATGAAAAACTGTTTTTT
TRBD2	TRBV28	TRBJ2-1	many	CASSLVGGVENEQFF	TGTGCCAGCAGTTTAGTGGGGGGGGTCGAGAATGAGCAGTTCTTC
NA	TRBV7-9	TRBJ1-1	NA	CASSTLTGVNTEAFF	TGTGCCAGCAGCACGCTAACAGGCGTGAACACTGAAGCTTTCTTT
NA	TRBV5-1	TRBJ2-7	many	CASSSERSDEQYF	TGCGCCAGCAGCTCGGAGAGATCGGACGAGCAGTACTTC